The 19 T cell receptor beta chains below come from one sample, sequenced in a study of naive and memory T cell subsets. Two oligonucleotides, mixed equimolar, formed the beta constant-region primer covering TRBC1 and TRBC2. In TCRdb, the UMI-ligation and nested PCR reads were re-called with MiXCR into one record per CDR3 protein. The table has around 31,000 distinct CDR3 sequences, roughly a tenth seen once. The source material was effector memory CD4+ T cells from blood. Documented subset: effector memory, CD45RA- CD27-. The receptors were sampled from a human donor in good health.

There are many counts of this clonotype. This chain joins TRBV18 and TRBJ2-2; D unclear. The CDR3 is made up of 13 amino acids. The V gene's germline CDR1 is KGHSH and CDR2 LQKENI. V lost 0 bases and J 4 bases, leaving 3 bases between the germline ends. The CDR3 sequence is CASSPPATGELFF. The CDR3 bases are TGTGCCAGCTCACCACCCGCCACCGGGGAGCTGTTTTTT.

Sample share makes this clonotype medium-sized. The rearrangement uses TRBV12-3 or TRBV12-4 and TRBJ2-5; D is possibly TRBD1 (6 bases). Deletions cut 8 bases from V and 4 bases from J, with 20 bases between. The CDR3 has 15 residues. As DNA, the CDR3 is TGTGCCAGCGTCGGGGACACGGGCCAGGTAGAGACCCAGTACTTC. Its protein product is CASVGDTGQVETQYF.

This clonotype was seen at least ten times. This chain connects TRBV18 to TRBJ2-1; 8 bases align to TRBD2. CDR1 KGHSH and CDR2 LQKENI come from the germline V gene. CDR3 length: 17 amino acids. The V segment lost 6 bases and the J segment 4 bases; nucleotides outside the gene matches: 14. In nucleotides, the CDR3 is TGTGCCAGCTCTCTCTTAGAAGGAGCGGGAGAGTACAATGAGCAGTTCTTC. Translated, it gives CASSLLEGAGEYNEQFF.

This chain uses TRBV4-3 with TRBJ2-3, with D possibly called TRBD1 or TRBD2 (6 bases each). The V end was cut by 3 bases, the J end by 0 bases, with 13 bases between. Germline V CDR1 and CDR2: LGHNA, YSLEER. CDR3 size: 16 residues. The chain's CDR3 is CASSQGGHYSTDTQYF. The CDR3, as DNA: TGCGCCAGCAGCCAGGGGGGACATTATAGCACAGATACGCAGTATTTT.

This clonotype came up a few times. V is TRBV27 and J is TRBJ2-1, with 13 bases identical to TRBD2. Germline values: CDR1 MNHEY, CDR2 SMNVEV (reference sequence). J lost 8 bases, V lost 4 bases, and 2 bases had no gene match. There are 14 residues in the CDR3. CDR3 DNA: TGTGCCAGCAGTTACGGACTAGCGGGAGATGAGCAGTTCTTC. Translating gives CASSYGLAGDEQFF.

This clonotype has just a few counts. The CDR3: CASSLQGHVAFF. CDR3 sequence (DNA): TGTGCCAGCAGCTTACAAGGACACGTCGCTTTCTTT. The chain combines TRBV7-3 with TRBJ1-1; perhaps TRBD1 as D (5 bases). The V end lost 2 bases, the J end lost 11 bases, and 12 bases lay between the germline ends. CDR3 length equals 12 residues. The germline CDR1 and CDR2 sequences are SGHTA and FQGTGA.

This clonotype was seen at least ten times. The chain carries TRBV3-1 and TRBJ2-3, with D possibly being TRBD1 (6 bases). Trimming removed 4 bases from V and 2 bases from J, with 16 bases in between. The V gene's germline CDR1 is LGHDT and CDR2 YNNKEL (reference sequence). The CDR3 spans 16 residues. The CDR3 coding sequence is TGTGCCAGCAGCCCAACTACAGGGTCTTACACAGATACGCAGTATTTT. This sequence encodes CASSPTTGSYTDTQYF.

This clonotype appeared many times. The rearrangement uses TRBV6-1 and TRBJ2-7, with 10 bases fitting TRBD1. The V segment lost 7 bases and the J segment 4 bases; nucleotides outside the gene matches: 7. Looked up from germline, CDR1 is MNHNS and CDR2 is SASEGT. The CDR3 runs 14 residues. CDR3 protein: CASKGSGQGYEQYF. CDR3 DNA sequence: TGTGCCAGCAAAGGTTCGGGACAGGGGTACGAGCAGTACTTC.

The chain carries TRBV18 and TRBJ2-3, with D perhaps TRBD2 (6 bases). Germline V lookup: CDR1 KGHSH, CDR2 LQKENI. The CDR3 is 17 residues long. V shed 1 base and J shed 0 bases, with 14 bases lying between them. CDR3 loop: CASSPRPWDSSTDTQYF. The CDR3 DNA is TGTGCCAGCTCACCACGGCCGTGGGACTCTAGCACAGATACGCAGTATTTT.

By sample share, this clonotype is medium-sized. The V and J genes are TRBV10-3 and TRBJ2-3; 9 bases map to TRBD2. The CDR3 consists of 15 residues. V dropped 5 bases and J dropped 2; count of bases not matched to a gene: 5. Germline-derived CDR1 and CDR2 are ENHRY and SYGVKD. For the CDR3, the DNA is TGTGCCATCAGTACAGCGGGGGGACACACAGATACGCAGTATTTT. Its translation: CAISTAGGHTDTQYF.

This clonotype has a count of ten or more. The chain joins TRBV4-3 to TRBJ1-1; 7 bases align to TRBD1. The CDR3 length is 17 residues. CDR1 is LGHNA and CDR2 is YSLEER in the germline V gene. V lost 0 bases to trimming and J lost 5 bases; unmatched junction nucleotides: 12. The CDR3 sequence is CASSQELGGPAGTEAFF. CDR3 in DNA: TGCGCCAGCAGCCAAGAATTAGGGGGCCCGGCGGGTACTGAAGCTTTCTTT.

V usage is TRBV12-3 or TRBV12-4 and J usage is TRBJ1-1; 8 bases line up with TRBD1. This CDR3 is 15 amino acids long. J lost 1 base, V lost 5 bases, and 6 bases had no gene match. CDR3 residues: CASSQTGVGNTEAFF. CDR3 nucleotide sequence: TGTGCCAGCAGTCAGACAGGGGTGGGGAACACTGAAGCTTTCTTT.

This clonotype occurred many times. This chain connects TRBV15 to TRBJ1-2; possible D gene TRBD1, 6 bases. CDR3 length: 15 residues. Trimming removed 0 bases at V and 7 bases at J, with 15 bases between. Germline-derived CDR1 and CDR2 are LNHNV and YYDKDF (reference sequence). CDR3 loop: CATSRDRGRGGGYTF. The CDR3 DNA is TGTGCCACCAGCAGAGATCGGGGAAGGGGGGGTGGCTACACCTTC.

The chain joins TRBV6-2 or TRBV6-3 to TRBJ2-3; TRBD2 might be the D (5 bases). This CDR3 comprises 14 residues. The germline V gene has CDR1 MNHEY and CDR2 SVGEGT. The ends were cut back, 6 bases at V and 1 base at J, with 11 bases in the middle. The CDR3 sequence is CASRQHSGTDTQYF. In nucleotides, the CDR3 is TGTGCCAGCAGGCAACATAGCGGCACAGATACGCAGTATTTT.

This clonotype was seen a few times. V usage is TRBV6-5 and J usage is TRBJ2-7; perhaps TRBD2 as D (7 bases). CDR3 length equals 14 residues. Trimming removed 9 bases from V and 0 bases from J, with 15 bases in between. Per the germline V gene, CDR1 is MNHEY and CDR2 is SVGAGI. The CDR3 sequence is CASKAGHSSYEQYF. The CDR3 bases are TGTGCCAGTAAAGCGGGACACAGCTCCTACGAGCAGTACTTC.

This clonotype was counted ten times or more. The CDR3 spells CSVESSAQETQYF. As DNA, the CDR3 is TGCAGCGTTGAATCCTCCGCCCAAGAGACCCAGTACTTC. The V call is TRBV29-1, the J call TRBJ2-5; no clear D. Trimming took off 2 bases at V and 1 base at J, with 8 bases between the two ends. Germline lookup yields CDR1 SQVTM and CDR2 ANQGSEA. This CDR3 is built from 13 residues.

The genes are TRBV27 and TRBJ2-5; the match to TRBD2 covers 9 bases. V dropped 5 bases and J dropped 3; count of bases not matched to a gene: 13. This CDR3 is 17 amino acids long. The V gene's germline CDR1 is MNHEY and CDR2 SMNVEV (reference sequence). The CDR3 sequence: CASSPRRGASGEETQYF. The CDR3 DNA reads TGTGCCAGCAGTCCACGCCGGGGTGCTAGCGGGGAAGAGACCCAGTACTTC.

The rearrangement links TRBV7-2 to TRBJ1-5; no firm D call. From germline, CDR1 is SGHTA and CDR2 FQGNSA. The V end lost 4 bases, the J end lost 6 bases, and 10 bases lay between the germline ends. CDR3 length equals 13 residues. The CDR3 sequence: CASSSKLFQPQHF. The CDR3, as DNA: TGTGCCAGCAGCTCCAAGCTCTTTCAGCCCCAGCATTTT.

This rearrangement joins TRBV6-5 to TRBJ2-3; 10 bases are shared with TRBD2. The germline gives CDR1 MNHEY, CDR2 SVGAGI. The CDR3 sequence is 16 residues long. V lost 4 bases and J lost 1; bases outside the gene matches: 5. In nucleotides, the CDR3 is TGTGCCAGCAGTTCCTGGACTAGCGGCGGCACAGATACGCAGTATTTT. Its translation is CASSSWTSGGTDTQYF.